This T cell receptor beta chain was profiled in a study of cytomegalovirus exposure and HLA in healthy donors. Study-level information: The roughly 110 validation repertoires were produced on the same platform as the 700 or so repertoires of the first cohort. This was reported in a later analysis.

Some clones are missing from TCRdb's copy, which holds only in-frame ones; the method was immunoSEQ multiplex PCR. The sample has 240,000 or so clones, about 86% seen once. Among the approximately 130 subjects of the validation cohort, separate from the roughly 670-subject first cohort, were the donors. CDR1 is LNHDA, CDR2 SQIVND, per germline (reference sequence). V was clipped by 4 bases and J by 4 bases; unmatched bases: 2. The CDR3 has 13 residues. This sequence joins TRBV19 and TRBJ2-3, with 7 positions matching TRBD2. What was sequenced was PBMCs. This sequence was found in a young woman in good health and CMV-seropositive. CDR3 sequence (DNA): TGTGCCAGTAGTACGGGGGGAGCAGATACGCAGTATTTT. It yields the protein CASSTGGADTQYF.